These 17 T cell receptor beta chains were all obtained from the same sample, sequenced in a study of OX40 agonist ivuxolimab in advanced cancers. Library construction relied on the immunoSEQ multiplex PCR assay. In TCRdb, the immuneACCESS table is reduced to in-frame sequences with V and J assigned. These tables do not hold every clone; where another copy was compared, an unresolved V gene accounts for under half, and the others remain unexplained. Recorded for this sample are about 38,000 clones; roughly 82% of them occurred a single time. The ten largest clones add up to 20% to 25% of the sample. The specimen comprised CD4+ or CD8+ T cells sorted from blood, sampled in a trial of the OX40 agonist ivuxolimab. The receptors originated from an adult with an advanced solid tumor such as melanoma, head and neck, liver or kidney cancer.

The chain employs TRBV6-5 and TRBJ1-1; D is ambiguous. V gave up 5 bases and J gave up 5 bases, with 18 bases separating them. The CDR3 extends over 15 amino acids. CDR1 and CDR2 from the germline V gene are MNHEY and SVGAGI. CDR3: CASSNPGRMRTEAFF. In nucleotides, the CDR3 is TGTGCCAGCAGTAACCCGGGAAGGATGAGGACTGAAGCTTTCTTT.

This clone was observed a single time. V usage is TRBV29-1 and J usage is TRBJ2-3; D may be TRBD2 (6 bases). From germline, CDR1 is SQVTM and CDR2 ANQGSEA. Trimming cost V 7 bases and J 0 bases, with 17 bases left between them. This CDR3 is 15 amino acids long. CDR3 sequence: CSARLGTPSTDTQYF. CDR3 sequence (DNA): TGCAGCGCTCGGCTGGGGACTCCTAGCACAGATACGCAGTATTTT.

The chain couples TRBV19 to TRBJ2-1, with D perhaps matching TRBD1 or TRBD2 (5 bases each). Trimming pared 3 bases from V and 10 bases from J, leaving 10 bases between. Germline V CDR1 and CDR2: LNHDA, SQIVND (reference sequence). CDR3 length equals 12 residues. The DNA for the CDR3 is TGTGCCAGTAGTATCCTGAGGGACGAGCAGTTCTTC. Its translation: CASSILRDEQFF.

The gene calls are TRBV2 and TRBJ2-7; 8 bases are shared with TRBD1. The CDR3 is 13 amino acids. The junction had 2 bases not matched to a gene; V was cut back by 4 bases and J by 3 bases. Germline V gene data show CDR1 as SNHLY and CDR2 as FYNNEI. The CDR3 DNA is TGTGCCAGCAGTGCGGGACAGGACTACGAGCAGTACTTC. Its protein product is CASSAGQDYEQYF.

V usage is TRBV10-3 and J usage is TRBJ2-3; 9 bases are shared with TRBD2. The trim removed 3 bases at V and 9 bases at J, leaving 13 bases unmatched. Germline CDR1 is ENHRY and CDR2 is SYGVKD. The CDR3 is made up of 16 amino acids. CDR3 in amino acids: CAISEVRTSDPGTQYF. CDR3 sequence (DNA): TGTGCCATCAGTGAAGTACGGACTAGCGACCCGGGGACGCAGTATTTT.

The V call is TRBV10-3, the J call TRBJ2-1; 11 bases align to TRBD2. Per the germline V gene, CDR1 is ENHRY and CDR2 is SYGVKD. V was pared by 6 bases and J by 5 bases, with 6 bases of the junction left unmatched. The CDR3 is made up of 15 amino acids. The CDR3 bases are TGTGCCATCAGGTCCGGGACTAGCGGAAACAATGAGCAGTTCTTC. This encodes CAIRSGTSGNNEQFF.

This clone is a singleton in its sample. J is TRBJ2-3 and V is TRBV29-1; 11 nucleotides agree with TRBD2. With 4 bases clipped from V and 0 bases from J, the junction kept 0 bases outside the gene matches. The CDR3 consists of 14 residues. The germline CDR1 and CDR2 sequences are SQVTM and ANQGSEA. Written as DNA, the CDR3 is TGCAGCGTTGGACTAGCGGGGAGCACAGATACGCAGTATTTT. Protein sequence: CSVGLAGSTDTQYF.

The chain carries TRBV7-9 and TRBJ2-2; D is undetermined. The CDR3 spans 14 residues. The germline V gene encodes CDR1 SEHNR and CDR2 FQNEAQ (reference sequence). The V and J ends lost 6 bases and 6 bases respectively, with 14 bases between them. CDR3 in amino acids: CASSYIDLSGELFF. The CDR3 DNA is TGTGCCAGCAGTTACATCGACCTCTCCGGGGAGCTGTTTTTT.

This CDR3 reads CASSGTDRPTLWYGNQPQHF. CDR3 in DNA: TGTGCCAGCAGTGGGACGGACCGACCCACCTTATGGTACGGCAATCAGCCCCAGCATTTT. The chain combines TRBV6-1 with TRBJ1-5; no definite D call. The CDR3 consists of 20 residues. Per the germline V gene, CDR1 is MNHNS and CDR2 is SASEGT. V lost 4 bases, J lost 2 bases, and 27 bases lay in between.

CDR3 nucleotides: TGTGCCAGCAGTTACTTTCACTCCTACGAGCAGTACTTC. This codes for CASSYFHSYEQYF. This rearrangement joins TRBV28 to TRBJ2-7; the D is unclear. From germline, CDR1 is MDHEN and CDR2 SYDVKM. Trimming took 4 bases from V and 0 from J, leaving 7 bases between them. This CDR3 contains 13 residues. Supplemented by reference TRBV28 and TRBJ2-7, the full variable domain reads DVKVTQSSRYLVKRTGEKVFLECVQDMDHENMFWYRQDPGLGLRLIYFSYDVKMKEKGDIPEGYSVSREKKERFSLILESASTNQTSMYLCASSYFHSYEQYFGPGTRLTVT.

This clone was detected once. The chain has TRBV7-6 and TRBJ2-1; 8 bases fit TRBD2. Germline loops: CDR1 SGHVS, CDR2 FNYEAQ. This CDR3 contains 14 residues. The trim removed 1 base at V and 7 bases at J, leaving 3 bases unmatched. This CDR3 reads CASSLGAGANEQFF. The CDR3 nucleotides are TGTGCCAGCAGCTTAGGAGCGGGAGCAAATGAGCAGTTCTTC.

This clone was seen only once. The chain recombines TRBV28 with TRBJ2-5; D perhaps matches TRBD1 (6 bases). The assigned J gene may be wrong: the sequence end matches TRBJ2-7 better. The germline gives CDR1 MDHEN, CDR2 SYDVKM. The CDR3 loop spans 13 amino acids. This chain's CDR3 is CASSSGQLYEQYF. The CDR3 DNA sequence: TGTGCCAGCAGCTCCGGACAGCTCTACGAGCAGTACTTC.

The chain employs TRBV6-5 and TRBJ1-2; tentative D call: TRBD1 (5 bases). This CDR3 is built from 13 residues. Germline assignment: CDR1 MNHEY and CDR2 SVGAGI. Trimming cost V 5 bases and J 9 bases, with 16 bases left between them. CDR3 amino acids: CASSGSGHYSYTF. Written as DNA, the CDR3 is TGTGCCAGCAGTGGGTCAGGACATTATAGCTACACCTTC.

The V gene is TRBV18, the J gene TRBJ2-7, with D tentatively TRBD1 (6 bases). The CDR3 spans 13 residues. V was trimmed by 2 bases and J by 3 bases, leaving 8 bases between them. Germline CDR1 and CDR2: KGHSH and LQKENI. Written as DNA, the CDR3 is TGTGCCAGCTCACCAGGGGGCGGCTACGAGCAGTACTTC. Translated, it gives CASSPGGGYEQYF. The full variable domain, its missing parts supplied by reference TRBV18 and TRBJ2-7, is NAGVMQNPRHLVRRRGQEARLRCSPMKGHSHVYWYRQLPEEGLKFMVYLQKENIIDESGMPKERFSAEFPKEGPSILRIQQVVRGDSAAYFCASSPGGGYEQYFGPGTRLTVT.

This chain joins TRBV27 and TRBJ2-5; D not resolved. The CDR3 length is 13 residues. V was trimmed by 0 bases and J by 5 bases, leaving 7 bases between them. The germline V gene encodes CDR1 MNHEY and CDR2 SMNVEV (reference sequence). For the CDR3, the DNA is TGTGCCAGCAGTTTATCGGGTGTGGAGACCCAGTACTTC. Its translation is CASSLSGVETQYF.

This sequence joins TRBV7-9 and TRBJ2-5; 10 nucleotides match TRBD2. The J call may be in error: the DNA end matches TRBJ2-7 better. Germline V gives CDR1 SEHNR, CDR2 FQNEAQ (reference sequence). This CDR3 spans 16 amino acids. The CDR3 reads CASSLLSGGLPYEQYF. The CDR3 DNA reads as TGTGCCAGCAGCTTACTTAGCGGGGGGCTTCCCTACGAGCAGTACTTC.

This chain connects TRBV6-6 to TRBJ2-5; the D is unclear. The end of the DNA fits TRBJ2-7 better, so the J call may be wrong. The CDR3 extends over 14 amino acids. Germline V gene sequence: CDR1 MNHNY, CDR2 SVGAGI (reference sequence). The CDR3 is CASSYRRILYEQYF. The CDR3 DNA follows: TGTGCCAGCAGTTACCGCAGGATACTCTACGAGCAGTACTTC.